Listed below are T cell receptor beta chains from one sample, sequenced in a study of early T cells in non-severe SARS-CoV-2 infection. TCRdb reanalysed the 5' RACE reads using MiXCR and keeps one entry per CDR3 protein. The sample records 100,000 to 120,000 distinct CDR3 sequences, roughly 13% being singletons. Source: whole blood, taken at baseline. These receptors originate from an adult who was a healthcare worker with PCR-confirmed SARS-CoV-2 infection or an uninfected control (not recorded which). CDR3s include the opening cysteine and the closing phenylalanine or tryptophan. D genes are given only for firm matches. A row's size may be missing; if present it is once, few, many or a size class.

d_call,j_call,v_call,clone_size,cdr3_nt,cdr3_aa
NA,TRBJ2-7,TRBV6-5,many,TGTGCCAGCAGTTACGAGGCCAACTACGAGCAGTACTTC,CASSYEANYEQYF
TRBD1,TRBJ2-7,TRBV6-5,many,TGTGCCAGCAGCCGGGGACAGGGGACCTACGAGCAGTACTTC,CASSRGQGTYEQYF
NA,TRBJ2-7,TRBV6-2/TRBV6-3,few,TGTGCCAGCAGGGAGTACCTCTACGAGCAGTACTTC,CASREYLYEQYF
TRBD1,TRBJ2-2,TRBV11-2,many,TGTGCCAGCAGTGGGACAGGGTGGACCGGGGAGCTGTTTTTT,CASSGTGWTGELFF
NA,TRBJ1-2,TRBV5-1,NA,TGCGCCAGCAGCTTAGTGCCAGATAACTATGGCTACACCTTC,CASSLVPDNYGYTF
NA,TRBJ2-7,TRBV27,many,TGTGCCAGCAGTTTGAGGCAGAACTACGAGCAGTACTTC,CASSLRQNYEQYF
TRBD1,TRBJ2-5,TRBV28,many,TGTGCCAGTAAGCCCGGGACAGCCCAAGAGACCCAGTACTTC,CASKPGTAQETQYF
NA,TRBJ2-7,TRBV20-1,few,TGCAGTGCTCTAAGCTCCTACGAGCAGTACTTC,CSALSSYEQYF
NA,TRBJ2-7,TRBV29-1,few,TGCAGCGTGGAGGATGTGCGAGGCGAGCAGTACTTC,CSVEDVRGEQYF
NA,TRBJ1-5,TRBV20-1,few,TGCAGTGCTAGACAAGCGGGTCAGCCCCAGCATTTT,CSARQAGQPQHF
TRBD1,TRBJ2-5,TRBV27,many,TGTGCCACCGCACCCGGGACAGGGATTGAGACCCAGTACTTC,CATAPGTGIETQYF
NA,TRBJ2-3,TRBV5-1,many,TGCGCCAGCAGCTTGGAGCCCACGACACTTAGCACAGATACGCAGTATTTT,CASSLEPTTLSTDTQYF
NA,TRBJ1-3,TRBV7-9,many,TGTGCCAGCAGCTTAGCCCTCTCTGGAAACACCATATATTTT,CASSLALSGNTIYF
TRBD1,TRBJ1-2,TRBV11-2,few,TGTGCCAGCAGCTTAGAGGCAGGGGGCTATGGCTACACCTTC,CASSLEAGGYGYTF
NA,TRBJ2-7,TRBV28,NA,TGTGCCAGCAGCGATGACGGGTCCTACGAGCAGTACTTC,CASSDDGSYEQYF
TRBD1,TRBJ2-6,TRBV7-9,many,TGTGCCAGCAGCTCGGGGACAGGATTTATTTCTGGGGCCAACGTCCTGACTTTC,CASSSGTGFISGANVLTF
NA,TRBJ1-2,TRBV5-1,NA,TGCGCCAGCAGCTTCCGGACAGAAAACTATGGCTACACCTTC,CASSFRTENYGYTF
NA,TRBJ1-6,TRBV7-2,few,TGTGCCAGCAGCACCGGTGGGTCCTATAATTCACCCCTCCACTTT,CASSTGGSYNSPLHF
NA,TRBJ2-3,TRBV12-3/TRBV12-4,few,TGTGCCAGCACCACCTCGGTAATGGCAGATACGCAGTATTTT,CASTTSVMADTQYF
TRBD1,TRBJ1-4,TRBV11-3,NA,TGTGCCAGCAGCCCCGGGACAGGGTCTGAAAAACTGTTTTTT,CASSPGTGSEKLFF
NA,TRBJ2-7,TRBV3-1,NA,TGTGCCAGCAGCCAAGAGGCCAGGGAGGCTTGGGCGGGCGAGCAGTACTTC,CASSQEAREAWAGEQYF
NA,TRBJ1-3,TRBV12-3/TRBV12-4,few,TGTGCCAGCACCGGTGAGGGGAACACCATATATTTT,CASTGEGNTIYF
NA,TRBJ2-5,TRBV4-2,few,TGTGCCAGCAGCCAAGCCGGGAAAGAGACCCAGTACTTC,CASSQAGKETQYF
NA,TRBJ1-1,TRBV30,once,TGTGCCTGGAGTAAGGGGAGCGACACTGAAGCTTTCTTT,CAWSKGSDTEAFF
TRBD1,TRBJ2-7,TRBV6-5,many,TGTGCCAGCAGTCACCGGGACAGCAGCTCCTACGAGCAGTACTTC,CASSHRDSSSYEQYF
NA,TRBJ1-6,TRBV30,NA,TGTGCCTGCGCGTCTGGGCGTCCAAATTCACCCCTCCACTTT,CACASGRPNSPLHF
TRBD1,TRBJ1-1,TRBV29-1,NA,TGCAGCGTCACCCCAGGGGGCCCCGGAGCTTTCTTT,CSVTPGGPGAFF
TRBD1,TRBJ1-6,TRBV18,few,TGTGCCAGCTCACCGCAACCTGGACAGGGTAATTCACCCCTCCACTTT,CASSPQPGQGNSPLHF
NA,TRBJ2-7,TRBV7-9,few,TGTGCCAGCAGCCCGGGGGGCCCCAGGTACGAGCAGTACTTC,CASSPGGPRYEQYF
TRBD2,TRBJ2-4,TRBV4-1,few,TGCGCCAGCAGCCCACAAGGGACTAGCGGGGGACCGTATAGGCAGTACTTC,CASSPQGTSGGPYRQYF
NA,TRBJ1-2,TRBV6-6,NA,TGTGCCAGCGCTATCACAAGGAGCTACACCTTC,CASAITRSYTF
NA,TRBJ2-2,TRBV6-5,NA,TGTGCCAGCAGTTACTCCGCGGCTGATCGGACCGGGGAGCTGTTTTTT,CASSYSAADRTGELFF
TRBD1,TRBJ1-1,TRBV10-3,few,TGTGCCATCAGTAGTACAGGGGTAGACACTGAAGCTTTCTTT,CAISSTGVDTEAFF
TRBD1,TRBJ2-5,TRBV29-1,NA,TGCAGCGTTGGGAGACAGGGAGAGACCCAGTACTTC,CSVGRQGETQYF
NA,TRBJ2-1,TRBV3-1,few,TGTGCCAGCAGCCACGGGCGGGGCGATTACAATGAGCAGTTCTTC,CASSHGRGDYNEQFF
TRBD1,TRBJ1-5,TRBV20-1,few,TGCAGTGCTAGTCTCGGGACAGGGGGCAATCAGCCCCAGCATTTT,CSASLGTGGNQPQHF
TRBD2,TRBJ2-4,TRBV28,NA,TGTGCCAGCAGCCCCCGGGCTAGCGGAAACATTCAGTACTTC,CASSPRASGNIQYF
NA,TRBJ2-3,TRBV5-1,NA,TGCGCCAGCAGATCGAGAGATACGCAGTATTTT,CASRSRDTQYF
NA,TRBJ2-6,TRBV7-9,NA,TGTGCCAGCAGCTTAGGCAGGTCCCCCGACGTCCTGACTTTC,CASSLGRSPDVLTF
NA,TRBJ2-1,TRBV11-3,NA,TGTGCCAGCAGCTCCCTCGACGGGGACAATGAGCAGTTCTTC,CASSSLDGDNEQFF
NA,TRBJ1-1,TRBV29-1,NA,TGCAGCCCCCGTATTCTTACTGAAGCTTTCTTT,CSPRILTEAFF
NA,TRBJ2-3,TRBV7-8,NA,TGTGCCAGCAGTTCCCCGGCAGGGACAGATACGCAGTATTTT,CASSSPAGTDTQYF
NA,TRBJ2-2,TRBV3-1,NA,TGTGCCAGCAGCCAAGATCCTTGGGTTGCTAGCACGAACACCGGGGAGCTGTTTTTT,CASSQDPWVASTNTGELFF
NA,TRBJ2-7,TRBV21-1,few,TGTGCCAGCAGCAGGCTTATAGCGGGCGGGACCTACGAGCAGTACTTC,CASSRLIAGGTYEQYF
NA,TRBJ1-1,TRBV6-5,few,TGTGCCAGCAGTTCCCCAACCAGGGGTATCGCTGAAGCTTTCTTT,CASSSPTRGIAEAFF
NA,TRBJ1-2,TRBV28,few,TGTGCCAGCAGTTTAGAGGGGAGATATGGCTACACCTTC,CASSLEGRYGYTF
TRBD1,TRBJ1-5,TRBV10-2,few,TGCGCCAGCAGTGAAGGGACAGGGGCTTACAATCAGCCCCAGCATTTT,CASSEGTGAYNQPQHF
TRBD2,TRBJ2-2,TRBV4-1,few,TGCGCCAGCAGCCAAGACCCGGGGGGGAGAACCACCGGGGAGCTGTTTTTT,CASSQDPGGRTTGELFF